This TCR beta chain was found in a study of blood T cell repertoires in COVID-19. Study information: Italy, Spain and the United States were the sources of the convalescent and acute COVID-19 samples. The analysed material was cDNA or gDNA that came from T cells, B-cell-depleted T cells, or PBMCs.

The CDR3 spans 16 residues. The germline CDR1 and CDR2 sequences are SGHVS and FQNEAQ. Deletions cut 0 bases from V and 0 bases from J, with 9 bases between. Original handling: Estimation of nucleated cell counts relied on the amplification of reference gene primers. Profiling relied on immunoSEQ multiplex PCR, and the TCRdb table lists in-frame clones only, not all of them. V and J calls and clone size follow that table, whereas D and trimming were derived from the DNA. The profile shows under 150,000 clones, 85% of them singletons. The source of this sequence is a human donor in a cohort sampled during active COVID-19. V and J are TRBV7-8 and TRBJ1-5; perhaps TRBD1 as D (6 bases). Specimen: peripheral blood. CDR3 amino acids: CASSLAGGYSNQPQHF. CDR3 nucleotide sequence: TGTGCCAGCAGCTTAGCAGGGGGTTATAGCAATCAGCCCCAGCATTTT.